The present TCR beta chain was sequenced within a study of shared clonotypes between healthy human individuals. V was shortened by 4 bases and J by 0 bases, with 10 bases between the two germline ends. This CDR3 is built from 14 residues. CDR1 SNHLY and CDR2 FYNNEI come from the germline V gene. Sorted-subset replicate PCR reactions contained 200 to 250 ng DNA, corresponding to about 30,000 T cell genomes. Sequencing was performed with immunoSEQ multiplex PCR; in TCRdb, only in-frame clones are kept and a portion is missing. The sample yields 1,400,000 or so clones, 98% to 99% seen once. This chain joins TRBV2 and TRBJ2-7; unclear D gene. Material for sequencing was naive CD4+ T cells sorted from blood. Subset here: CD45RA+ positively selected. This clonotype was sampled from a young man in good health. The DNA of the CDR3 is TGTGCCAGCAGTGCAGGTCAGAGCTCCTACGAGCAGTACTTC. Protein product: CASSAGQSSYEQYF.